This T cell receptor (beta chain) was captured in a study of blood T cell repertoires in COVID-19. Background on the study: COVID-19 samples from acute and convalescent phases originated in the United States, Italy and Spain. The cDNA or gDNA used as material had been derived from T cells, B-cell-depleted T cells, or PBMCs.

Here immunoSEQ multiplex PCR was the method, and the copy in TCRdb shows in-frame clones only, minus some. Among 70,000 to 90,000 clones listed, about 82% were seen once. In germline, CDR1 is MNHNS, CDR2 SASEGT. CDR3 size: 18 residues. V dropped 2 bases and J dropped 2; count of bases not matched to a gene: 12. Sequencing was performed on peripheral blood. V and J are TRBV6-1 and TRBJ2-1; 7 positions agree with TRBD2. The TCR was taken from a man between 50 and 59 years old with active COVID-19. Here the CDR3 reads CASSELAFVGGTYNEQFF. CDR3 DNA sequence: TGTGCCAGCAGTGAATTGGCGTTTGTGGGAGGGACCTACAATGAGCAGTTCTTC.